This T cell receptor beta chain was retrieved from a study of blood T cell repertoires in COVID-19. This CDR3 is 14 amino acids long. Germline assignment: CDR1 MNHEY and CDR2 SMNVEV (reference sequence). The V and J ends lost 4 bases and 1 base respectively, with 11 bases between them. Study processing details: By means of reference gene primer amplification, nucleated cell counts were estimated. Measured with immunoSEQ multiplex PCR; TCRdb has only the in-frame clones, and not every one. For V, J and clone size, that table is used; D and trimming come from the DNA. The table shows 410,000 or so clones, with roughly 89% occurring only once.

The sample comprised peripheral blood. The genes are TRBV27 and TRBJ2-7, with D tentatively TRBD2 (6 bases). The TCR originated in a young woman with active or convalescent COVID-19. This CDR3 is CASSSISGSYEQYF. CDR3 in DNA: TGTGCCAGCAGTTCAATTAGCGGTTCCTACGAGCAGTACTTC.